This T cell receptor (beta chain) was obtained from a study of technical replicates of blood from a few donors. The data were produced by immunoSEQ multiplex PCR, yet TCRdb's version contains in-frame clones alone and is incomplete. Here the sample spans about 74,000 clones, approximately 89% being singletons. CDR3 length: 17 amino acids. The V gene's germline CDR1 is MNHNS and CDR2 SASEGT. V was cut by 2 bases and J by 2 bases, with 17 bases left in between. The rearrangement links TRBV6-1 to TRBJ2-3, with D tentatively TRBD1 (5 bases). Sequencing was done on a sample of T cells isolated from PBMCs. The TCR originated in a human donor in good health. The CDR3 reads CASSEMGTGLSTDTQYF. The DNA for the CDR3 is TGTGCCAGCAGTGAAATGGGAACAGGTCTTTCCACAGATACGCAGTATTTT.